A selection of T cell receptor beta chains follows, all from one sample in a study of T cells in Graves' hyperthyroidism and ophthalmopathy. Via MiXCR, TCRdb re-called the multiplex PCR reads, giving one row per CDR3 protein. The table has a few hundred thousand distinct CDR3 sequences, 15% to 20% seen once. What was sequenced was blood. The receptors here all came from a woman between 40 and 50 years old with Graves' ophthalmopathy. The conserved cysteine and the conserved F or W are not part of the CDR3 here. Each record gives: V gene, J gene, CDR3 protein.

V gene: TRBV18; J gene: TRBJ1-1; CDR3 protein: ASSQTGGLNTEAF
V gene: TRBV28; J gene: TRBJ2-2; CDR3 protein: ASSSYLGELF
V gene: TRBV7-9; J gene: TRBJ2-5; CDR3 protein: ASSQRLAGKGETQY
V gene: TRBV5-5; J gene: TRBJ2-7; CDR3 protein: ASSFWQSPEQY
V gene: TRBV20-1; J gene: TRBJ2-5; CDR3 protein: SAGAGTSGQETQY
V gene: TRBV2; J gene: TRBJ1-5; CDR3 protein: ASSDVAENQPQH
V gene: TRBV28; J gene: TRBJ2-4; CDR3 protein: ASSLGGTVKNIQY
V gene: TRBV19; J gene: TRBJ1-1; CDR3 protein: ASSLGTGLSTEAF
V gene: TRBV6-1; J gene: TRBJ1-4; CDR3 protein: ASSFLHIIVEKLF
V gene: TRBV5-1; J gene: TRBJ2-2; CDR3 protein: ASSWTSGTGGELF
V gene: TRBV12-3/TRBV12-4; J gene: TRBJ1-2; CDR3 protein: ASSFVPGSALYGYT
V gene: TRBV10-1; J gene: TRBJ2-5; CDR3 protein: ASSDGQLETQY
V gene: TRBV3-1; J gene: TRBJ1-2; CDR3 protein: ASSQGAGSGYT
V gene: TRBV6-2/TRBV6-3; J gene: TRBJ2-7; CDR3 protein: ASLAGNAVSYEQY
V gene: TRBV6-1; J gene: TRBJ1-2; CDR3 protein: ASSFRPGGGYT
V gene: TRBV18; J gene: TRBJ2-1; CDR3 protein: ASSPPSSDEQF
V gene: TRBV2; J gene: TRBJ2-1; CDR3 protein: AGRQGGNEQF
V gene: TRBV19; J gene: TRBJ1-2; CDR3 protein: ASSTQGARGYGYT
V gene: TRBV3-1; J gene: TRBJ1-4; CDR3 protein: ASSQSGGGEKLF
V gene: TRBV19; J gene: TRBJ2-3; CDR3 protein: ATTGRTGVTDTQY
V gene: TRBV29-1; J gene: TRBJ2-5; CDR3 protein: SVVESGGKKTQY
V gene: TRBV9; J gene: TRBJ2-1; CDR3 protein: ASSVGTGNSYNEQF
V gene: TRBV9; J gene: TRBJ2-1; CDR3 protein: ASSRTGPGGNEQF
V gene: TRBV29-1; J gene: TRBJ1-4; CDR3 protein: SVSAPNEKLF
V gene: TRBV20-1; J gene: TRBJ2-1; CDR3 protein: SARYPSGRNNEQF
V gene: TRBV5-1; J gene: TRBJ2-2; CDR3 protein: ASSLEGLAGGRLTGELF
V gene: TRBV14; J gene: TRBJ1-6; CDR3 protein: ASSQDNMNNSPLH
V gene: TRBV12-3/TRBV12-4; J gene: TRBJ1-5; CDR3 protein: ASSLFGQYNQPQH
V gene: TRBV12-3/TRBV12-4; J gene: TRBJ1-3; CDR3 protein: ASNIEGEGSGNTIY
V gene: TRBV24-1; J gene: TRBJ1-5; CDR3 protein: ATSDVYSNQPQH
V gene: TRBV12-3/TRBV12-4; J gene: TRBJ2-1; CDR3 protein: ASSLGGSLYNEQF
V gene: TRBV6-5; J gene: TRBJ1-2; CDR3 protein: ASSYPSGGGYGYT
V gene: TRBV10-3; J gene: TRBJ2-7; CDR3 protein: AISDPGTTYEQY
V gene: TRBV7-2; J gene: TRBJ1-1; CDR3 protein: ASRSRWTGRHTEAF
V gene: TRBV20-1; J gene: TRBJ1-6; CDR3 protein: SARDLRTGTGRDSPLH
V gene: TRBV10-3; J gene: TRBJ2-5; CDR3 protein: AISELGGETQY
V gene: TRBV19; J gene: TRBJ1-1; CDR3 protein: ASSRGGPYTEAF
V gene: TRBV6-1; J gene: TRBJ1-1; CDR3 protein: ASSLLRGRTEAF
V gene: TRBV5-1; J gene: TRBJ2-1; CDR3 protein: ASSQGQGTYNEQF
V gene: TRBV7-9; J gene: TRBJ2-3; CDR3 protein: ASSLGVRTDTQY
V gene: TRBV7-2; J gene: TRBJ2-1; CDR3 protein: ASSLAVRGTSGGGYNEQF
V gene: TRBV19; J gene: TRBJ2-1; CDR3 protein: ASSRASGGAWNEQF
V gene: TRBV10-3; J gene: TRBJ2-1; CDR3 protein: AISDGQDDNEQF
V gene: TRBV28; J gene: TRBJ2-7; CDR3 protein: ASSLGAQREQY
V gene: TRBV20-1; J gene: TRBJ2-7; CDR3 protein: SARAPDRDSYEQY
V gene: TRBV6-5; J gene: TRBJ2-1; CDR3 protein: ASSYFGGTSIHEQF
V gene: TRBV28; J gene: TRBJ2-7; CDR3 protein: ASSPKGDEQY
V gene: TRBV3-1; J gene: TRBJ2-7; CDR3 protein: ASSQEFDEQY
V gene: TRBV12-3/TRBV12-4; J gene: TRBJ1-2; CDR3 protein: ASSTNAGGPEGYT
V gene: TRBV5-1; J gene: TRBJ2-5; CDR3 protein: ASSFRSDRAQETQY
V gene: TRBV12-3/TRBV12-4; J gene: TRBJ1-1; CDR3 protein: ASTRDRQNTEAF
V gene: TRBV18; J gene: TRBJ2-3; CDR3 protein: ASSTLPGQGAKDTQY
V gene: TRBV19; J gene: TRBJ1-1; CDR3 protein: ASTVDRAITEAF